A selection of T cell receptor beta chains follows, all from one sample in a study of control samples from healthy donors and cancer patients. Sequencing was performed with immunoSEQ multiplex PCR; in TCRdb, only in-frame clones are kept and a portion is missing. This table has 120,000 or so clones, approximately 94% appearing once. Sequenced: PBMCs. The receptors come from a man aged 50 or older with head and neck cancer. Both conserved end residues are part of each CDR3. Each record gives: D gene, clone size, V gene, J gene, CDR3 protein, CDR3 DNA. D genes are given only for firm matches. Size values are once, few and many counts, or a class for expanded clones, and some rows have none.

D: NA
size: NA
V: TRBV7-3
J: TRBJ2-2
CDR3: CASSSDSSTGELFF
DNA: TGTGCCAGCAGCTCCGACTCTAGCACCGGGGAGCTGTTTTTT

D: TRBD1
size: once
V: TRBV5-6
J: TRBJ1-2
CDR3: CASIVRGRRSYGYTF
DNA: TGTGCCAGCATCGTGAGGGGGCGCCGAAGCTATGGCTACACCTTC

D: NA
size: NA
V: TRBV5-8
J: TRBJ1-4
CDR3: CASRPTPGLEKLFF
DNA: TGTGCCAGCAGGCCGACCCCGGGACTTGAAAAACTGTTTTTT

D: NA
size: NA
V: TRBV5-4
J: TRBJ2-1
CDR3: CASSFDNEQFF
DNA: TGTGCCAGCAGCTTTGACAATGAGCAGTTCTTC

D: NA
size: NA
V: TRBV5-5
J: TRBJ1-1
CDR3: CASSLLGGPTEAFF
DNA: TGTGCCAGCAGCCTTCTAGGGGGTCCCACTGAAGCTTTCTTT

D: NA
size: NA
V: TRBV7-2
J: TRBJ2-6
CDR3: CASSSGGTGANVLTF
DNA: TGTGCCAGCAGCTCAGGAGGGACTGGGGCCAACGTCCTGACTTTC

D: TRBD1
size: NA
V: TRBV5-4
J: TRBJ1-4
CDR3: CASSLGSQGDEKLFF
DNA: TGTGCCAGCAGCTTGGGGTCACAGGGGGATGAAAAACTGTTTTTT

D: TRBD1
size: NA
V: TRBV13
J: TRBJ1-2
CDR3: CASSPRDRGRYDYGYTF
DNA: TGTGCCAGCAGCCCCCGGGACAGGGGGCGATATGACTATGGCTACACCTTC

D: NA
size: NA
V: TRBV6-5
J: TRBJ2-3
CDR3: CASRVLALDTQYF
DNA: TGTGCCAGCAGGGTCTTAGCGTTAGATACGCAGTATTTT

D: NA
size: NA
V: TRBV10-2
J: TRBJ1-2
CDR3: CASSAAVSNYGYTF
DNA: TGCGCCAGCAGTGCGGCAGTATCTAACTATGGCTACACCTTC

D: TRBD1
size: NA
V: TRBV6-2/TRBV6-3
J: TRBJ2-4
CDR3: CASSSPGTGTKNIQYF
DNA: TGTGCCAGCAGTTCCCCGGGGACAGGAACCAAAAACATTCAGTACTTC

D: NA
size: NA
V: TRBV12-3/TRBV12-4
J: TRBJ2-1
CDR3: CASSFTDNEQFF
DNA: TGTGCCAGCAGTTTCACTGACAATGAGCAGTTCTTC

D: TRBD2
size: NA
V: TRBV12-3/TRBV12-4
J: TRBJ2-5
CDR3: CASLGGGYETQYF
DNA: TGTGCCAGCCTGGGGGGGGGTTATGAGACCCAGTACTTC

D: NA
size: NA
V: TRBV9
J: TRBJ2-2
CDR3: CASSAWAGINTGELFF
DNA: TGTGCCAGCAGCGCCTGGGCAGGGATAAACACCGGGGAGCTGTTTTTT

D: NA
size: NA
V: TRBV7-9
J: TRBJ1-4
CDR3: CASSRTEGEKLFF
DNA: TGTGCCAGCTCCCGGACCGAGGGAGAAAAACTGTTTTTT